Following are 17 T cell receptor beta chains from one sample sequenced in a study of shared clonotypes between healthy human individuals (dated by TCRdb to 2018 to 2020). For the CD8 naive samples, CD45RO-negative cells were positively selected for CCR7, yielding a CD45RA+CCR7+ population from which TemRA cells were excluded. The library was obtained by the immunoSEQ multiplex PCR assay. As stored in TCRdb, this immuneACCESS dataset retains in-frame rearrangements with V and J assigned. A fraction of the clones does not appear; measured against another copy, unresolved V genes explain less than half of the discrepancy, and the remainder lacks a known reason. The sample profile shows about 2.1 million clones; 93% of them were found once. The ten largest clones represent about 1.6% of the sample. The sequenced sample was naive CD8+ T cells from PBMCs. Read against the paper, the sample's cell subset or site label means: CD45RA+CCR7+. These TCRs come from a man between 18 and 29 years old in good health. Some clones in this sample may be carry-over from other donors' samples.

This clone was seen a few times. The CDR3 sequence: CASSPPRTGELFF. The CDR3 DNA is TGTGCCAGCAGCCCGCCCCGGACCGGGGAGCTGTTTTTT. This chain joins TRBV7-3 and TRBJ2-2; D gene uncertain. The CDR3 covers 13 residues. Germline CDR1 reads SGHTA; CDR2 reads FQGTGA. V gave up 5 bases and J gave up 5 bases, with 9 bases separating them.

The chain recombines TRBV10-3 with TRBJ2-7, with unresolved D. V was shortened by 11 bases and J by 3 bases, with 14 bases between the two germline ends. This CDR3 is 12 amino acids long. The V gene's germline CDR1 is ENHRY and CDR2 SYGVKD. CDR3 nucleotide sequence: TGTGCCGCGGCGGTGGACCGCTACGAGCAGTACTTC. This codes for CAAAVDRYEQYF.

V and J are TRBV4-1 and TRBJ2-7, with D perhaps being TRBD1 or TRBD2 (5 bases each). Trimming removed 0 bases at V and 1 base at J, with 28 bases between. The CDR3 runs to 21 residues. CDR1 MGHRA and CDR2 YSYEKL come from the germline V gene. The CDR3 here is CASSQDPVWVVSGTDSYEQYF. The CDR3 bases are TGCGCCAGCAGCCAAGATCCGGTCTGGGTAGTTTCCGGGACGGATTCCTACGAGCAGTACTTC.

V is TRBV15 and J is TRBJ1-5; TRBD1 matches at 10 bases. The CDR3 consists of 16 residues. Trimming took 5 bases from V and 6 from J; bases not matched to a gene: 10. Germline CDR1 is LNHNV and CDR2 is YYDKDF (reference sequence). CDR3: CATSSRQGAFGQPQHF. The CDR3 DNA sequence: TGTGCCACCAGCTCTCGACAGGGGGCTTTCGGTCAGCCCCAGCATTTT.

The chain has TRBV5-1 and TRBJ2-7; D is tentatively TRBD1 or TRBD2 (5 bases each). Germline lookup yields CDR1 SGHRS and CDR2 YFSETQ. The CDR3 covers 18 residues. V was shortened by 1 base and J by 1 base, with 21 bases between the two germline ends. The CDR3 DNA sequence: TGCGCCAGCAGCTTGTTCGTCTCGGGACGGGACCGATCCTACGAGCAGTACTTC. This sequence encodes CASSLFVSGRDRSYEQYF.

The V call is TRBV11-2, the J call TRBJ2-5; 7 bases are shared with TRBD2. CDR3 size: 16 residues. CDR1 and CDR2 (germline): SGHAT, FQNNGV. The V and J ends lost 1 base and 5 bases, in that order; junction bases with no gene match: 10. The CDR3 is CASSLVGKRGLETQYF. CDR3 sequence (DNA): TGTGCCAGCAGCTTAGTGGGGAAGCGGGGTTTGGAGACCCAGTACTTC.

The rearrangement joins TRBV27 to TRBJ2-7; TRBD1 matches at 10 bases. J lost 4 bases, V lost 4 bases, and 10 bases had no gene match. The CDR3 length is 16 residues. The germline V gene encodes CDR1 MNHEY and CDR2 SMNVEV (reference sequence). CDR3 bases: TGTGCCAGCAGTTACCTCGACAGGGGGCGGGGGTACGAGCAGTACTTC. The encoded protein is CASSYLDRGRGYEQYF.

A single count supports this clone. The CDR3 sequence: CASSVVAGVTQGTHNEQFF. The CDR3 nucleotides are TGTGCCAGCAGCGTAGTAGCGGGGGTAACTCAGGGAACGCACAATGAGCAGTTCTTC. The chain links TRBV9 to TRBJ2-1; 9 positions match TRBD2. Germline-derived CDR1 and CDR2 are SGDLS and YYNGEE. V lost 0 bases and J lost 5; bases outside the gene matches: 15. The CDR3 spans 19 residues.

The chain links TRBV27 to TRBJ2-5; D possibly corresponds to TRBD2 (5 bases). CDR1 MNHEY and CDR2 SMNVEV come from the germline V gene (reference sequence). Deletions cut 5 bases from V and 5 bases from J, with 18 bases between. The CDR3 has 15 residues. The CDR3 nucleotides are TGTGCCAGCAGTCCCAGTGGGTGGGAGCGGGAGACCCAGTACTTC. Residues: CASSPSGWERETQYF.

The table lists this clone with a count of one. The rearrangement uses TRBV27 and TRBJ1-2; D gene uncertain. CDR1 is MNHEY and CDR2 is SMNVEV in the germline V gene (reference sequence). The CDR3 is 13 amino acids. V lost 4 bases and J 6 bases, leaving 12 bases between the germline ends. The CDR3 reads CASSSHRSHGYTF. CDR3 nucleotides: TGTGCCAGCAGTTCACATAGATCTCATGGCTACACCTTC.

V is TRBV27 and J is TRBJ1-5, with D possibly matching TRBD1 (5 bases). The germline V and J ends were trimmed by 3 bases and 4 bases, with 13 bases remaining between them. This CDR3 has 15 amino acids. Germline CDR1 and CDR2: MNHEY and SMNVEV (reference sequence). The chain's CDR3 is CASSFSYGGNQPQHF. CDR3 nucleotide sequence: TGTGCCAGCAGTTTCTCTTATGGGGGTAATCAGCCCCAGCATTTT.

V and J are TRBV19 and TRBJ1-4, with D unclear. This CDR3 comprises 15 residues. Germline loops: CDR1 LNHDA, CDR2 SQIVND (reference sequence). V lost 8 bases, J lost 2 bases, and 15 bases lay in between. Written as DNA, the CDR3 is TGTGCCAGTGGTCTGGACTCCTCGACTAATGAAAAACTGTTTTTT. This encodes CASGLDSSTNEKLFF. The variable domain in full, with the rest retrieved from reference TRBV19 and TRBJ1-4, is DGGITQSPKYLFRKEGQNVTLSCEQNLNHDAMYWYRQDPGQGLRLIYYSQIVNDFQKGDIAEGYSVSREKKESFPLTVTSAQKNPTAFYLCASGLDSSTNEKLFFGSGTQLSVL.

The V gene is TRBV27, the J gene TRBJ2-5; 8 bases fit TRBD1. V shed 4 bases and J 5 bases; nucleotides not matched to a gene: 6. Germline V CDR1 and CDR2: MNHEY, SMNVEV (reference sequence). This CDR3 is built from 14 residues. The CDR3 nucleotides are TGTGCCAGCAGTTGGGTCAGGGGGCAGGAGACCCAGTACTTC. It codes for CASSWVRGQETQYF.

This sequence joins TRBV4-3 and TRBJ1-2; no firm D call. V lost 0 bases to trimming and J lost 0 bases, with 14 bases between them. From germline, CDR1 is LGHNA and CDR2 YSLEER. The CDR3 contains 17 residues. The CDR3 spells CASSQDFGRTSNYGYTF. The DNA of the CDR3 is TGCGCCAGCAGCCAAGATTTTGGCAGGACCTCTAACTATGGCTACACCTTC.

V gene TRBV27 combines with J gene TRBJ2-1; 10 nucleotides match TRBD1. The CDR3 extends over 17 amino acids. Germline values: CDR1 MNHEY, CDR2 SMNVEV (reference sequence). The trim removed 3 bases at V and 4 bases at J, leaving 9 bases unmatched. The CDR3 DNA follows: TGTGCCAGCAGTTTCCTCGGACGGGACAGGGGTTACAATGAGCAGTTCTTC. It encodes CASSFLGRDRGYNEQFF.

The V and J genes are TRBV4-2 and TRBJ2-7, with a weak D call TRBD1 (5 bases). This CDR3 comprises 16 residues. Trimming took off 0 bases at V and 3 bases at J, with 15 bases between the two ends. CDR1 is LGHNA, CDR2 YNFKEQ, per germline. The CDR3 DNA reads as TGTGCCAGCAGCCAAGATCAGGGTCCGCCGCTCTACGAGCAGTACTTC. It yields the protein CASSQDQGPPLYEQYF.

This chain connects TRBV7-3 to TRBJ2-2; D assignment may be TRBD1 or TRBD2 (5 bases each). Germline lookup yields CDR1 SGHTA and CDR2 FQGTGA. Trimming pared 4 bases from V and 2 bases from J, leaving 17 bases between. This CDR3 is built from 17 residues. The CDR3 DNA reads TGTGCCAGCAGCTCGTCCTGGGGGATCCGAAACACCGGGGAGCTGTTTTTT. Its protein product is CASSSSWGIRNTGELFF.